One and the same sample provided the 4 T cell receptor beta chains below, sequenced in a study of OX40 agonist ivuxolimab in advanced cancers. TCRdb keeps only in-frame clones here, not all; method: immunoSEQ multiplex PCR. The table includes 30,000 to 45,000 clones, approximately 90% detected once. The sample consisted of CD4+ or CD8+ T cells sorted from blood, taken in a trial of the OX40 agonist ivuxolimab. Receptors originate from an adult with an advanced solid tumor such as melanoma, head and neck, liver or kidney cancer.

Only one count was recorded for this clone. The chain is built from TRBV28 and TRBJ2-6; possibly TRBD2 for D (6 bases). V shed 2 bases and J shed 4 bases, with 27 bases lying between them. The CDR3 consists of 21 residues. From germline, CDR1 is MDHEN and CDR2 SYDVKM. CDR3 sequence reads: CASSLGPSSRRPRGGANVLTF. The CDR3 bases are TGTGCCAGCAGTTTAGGACCCTCTTCGAGGCGCCCCCGGGGGGGGGCCAACGTCCTGACTTTC. The full variable domain, completed using reference TRBV28 and TRBJ2-6, is DVKVTQSSRYLVKRTGEKVFLECVQDMDHENMFWYRQDPGLGLRLIYFSYDVKMKEKGDIPEGYSVSREKKERFSLILESASTNQTSMYLCASSLGPSSRRPRGGANVLTFGAGSRLTVL.

The J gene is TRBJ1-6, the V gene TRBV7-3; a weak D match, TRBD1 (6 bases). The germline V gene encodes CDR1 SGHTA and CDR2 FQGTGA. The CDR3 runs to 14 residues. V lost 5 bases and J 9 bases, leaving 14 bases between the germline ends. The CDR3 here is CASSPGGAGSPLHF. The CDR3 DNA is TGTGCCAGCAGCCCGGGGGGCGCGGGTTCACCCCTCCACTTT.

This sequence joins TRBV6-5 and TRBJ1-4; D is undetermined. V was trimmed by 5 bases and J by 7 bases, leaving 11 bases between them. CDR3 size: 13 residues. Germline CDR1 MNHEY, CDR2 SVGAGI. CDR3 protein: CASSLARAEKLFF. The CDR3 DNA reads TGTGCCAGCAGTCTAGCGAGGGCTGAAAAACTGTTTTTT.

This clone was seen just once. The chain employs TRBV15 and TRBJ1-5; D is possibly TRBD1 (6 bases). The V gene lost 1 base and the J gene lost 1 base, with 8 bases spanning the gap. The CDR3 covers 15 residues. CDR1 and CDR2 from the germline V gene are LNHNV and YYDKDF (reference sequence). CDR3 sequence (DNA): TGTGCCACCAGCAGAGGGACAGAAAGCAATCAGCCCCAGCATTTT. It is translated as CATSRGTESNQPQHF.